A single sample gave rise to the 2 T cell receptor beta chains below, sequenced in a study of blood T cell repertoires in COVID-19. Profiling relied on immunoSEQ multiplex PCR, and the TCRdb table lists in-frame clones only, not all of them. The sample includes 100,000 to 150,000 clones, around 80% of them seen just once. Sequenced: peripheral blood. Receptors were obtained from a man aged 55 to 69 with active or convalescent COVID-19.

The chain links TRBV2 to TRBJ1-2, with 9 bases fitting TRBD1. From germline, CDR1 is SNHLY and CDR2 FYNNEI. The CDR3 is made up of 13 amino acids. V trimming: 8 bases; J trimming: 7 bases; junction bases outside the gene matches: 8. The CDR3 sequence is CASEQGARLGYTF. DNA of the CDR3: TGTGCCAGCGAACAGGGGGCGCGACTTGGCTACACCTTC.

This clone was observed a few times. This sequence joins TRBV5-8 and TRBJ1-6; D is unresolved. The CDR3 loop spans 14 amino acids. The V end lost 7 bases, the J end lost 8 bases, and 16 bases lay between the germline ends. CDR1 is SGHTS and CDR2 is YDEGEE in the germline V gene. CDR3 DNA sequence: TGTGCCAGCGCACCCCACTTTTCGGATTCACCCCTCCACTTT. It codes for CASAPHFSDSPLHF.